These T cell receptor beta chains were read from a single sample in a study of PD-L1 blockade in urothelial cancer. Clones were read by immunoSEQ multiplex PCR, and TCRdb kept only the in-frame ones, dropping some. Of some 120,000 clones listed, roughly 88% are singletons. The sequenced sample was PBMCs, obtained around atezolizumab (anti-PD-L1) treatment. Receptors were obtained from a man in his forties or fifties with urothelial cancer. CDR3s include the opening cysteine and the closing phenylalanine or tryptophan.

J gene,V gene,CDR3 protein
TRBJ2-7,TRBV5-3,CARRPRGDATKREQYF
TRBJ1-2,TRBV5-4,CASSLLQGVSGYTF
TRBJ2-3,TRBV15,CATSRDRGDTQYF
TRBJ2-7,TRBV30,CAWSVLGQLHEQYF
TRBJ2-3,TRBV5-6,CASSTPLQWRSTDTQYF
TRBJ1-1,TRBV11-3,CASSLALNTEAFF
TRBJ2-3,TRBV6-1,CASSEAGSSGRRRTDTQYF
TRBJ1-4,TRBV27,CASSLGRNEKLFF
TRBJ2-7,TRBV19,CASSRAGSGTTYEQYF
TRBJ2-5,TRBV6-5,CASSSRSTSGSVTQYF
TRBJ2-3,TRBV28,CASSLGLAASTDTQYF
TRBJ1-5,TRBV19,CASKGQPDLYQPQHF
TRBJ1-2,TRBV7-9,CASSLSRGAYGGYTF
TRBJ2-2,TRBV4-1,CASSQLGLAGGRTGELFF
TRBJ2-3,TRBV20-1,CSANSGDTQYF
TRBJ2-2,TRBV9,CASSVGRSGSTNTGELFF
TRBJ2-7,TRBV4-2,CASSRDVYYGQYF
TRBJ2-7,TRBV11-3,CASSLASGRAYEQYF
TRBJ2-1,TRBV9,CASSVGVGAGLIYRGNEQFF
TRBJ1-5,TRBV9,CASSGRTQGIDQPQHF
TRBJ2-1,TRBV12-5,CASGLVLGGSYNEQFF
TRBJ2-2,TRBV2,CASRGQTITGELFF
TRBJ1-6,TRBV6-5,CASSYSSSDSPLHF
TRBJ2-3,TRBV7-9,CASSSTSGSPTDTQYF
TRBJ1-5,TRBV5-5,CASSAGQGTAGNQPQHF
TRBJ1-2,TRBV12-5,CASARDNSRGYAF
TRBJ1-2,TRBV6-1,CASSEARGWAGYTF
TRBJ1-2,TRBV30,CAGRNQAPGWAYGYTF
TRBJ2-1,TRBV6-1,CASSERLAGPYNEQFF
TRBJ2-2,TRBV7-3,CASSLVGGRGPRNTGELFF
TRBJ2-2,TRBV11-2,CASSLGVTGELFF
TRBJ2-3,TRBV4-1,CASSHNRGGTSTDTQYF
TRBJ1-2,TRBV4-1,CASSQVLQGNYGYTF
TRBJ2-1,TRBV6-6,CASSRGTGPNNEQFF
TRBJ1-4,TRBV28,CASRDRGPSNEKLFF
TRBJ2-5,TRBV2,CASSEAAVGEKTQYF
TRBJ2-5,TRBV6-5,CASSYAFGGQETQYF
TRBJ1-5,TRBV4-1,CASSRDPTGYQPQHF
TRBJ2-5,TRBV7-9,CASSLYQGRQETQYF
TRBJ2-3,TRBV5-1,CASSLVPGSPDTQYF
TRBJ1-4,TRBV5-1,CASSTTGGGYEKLFF